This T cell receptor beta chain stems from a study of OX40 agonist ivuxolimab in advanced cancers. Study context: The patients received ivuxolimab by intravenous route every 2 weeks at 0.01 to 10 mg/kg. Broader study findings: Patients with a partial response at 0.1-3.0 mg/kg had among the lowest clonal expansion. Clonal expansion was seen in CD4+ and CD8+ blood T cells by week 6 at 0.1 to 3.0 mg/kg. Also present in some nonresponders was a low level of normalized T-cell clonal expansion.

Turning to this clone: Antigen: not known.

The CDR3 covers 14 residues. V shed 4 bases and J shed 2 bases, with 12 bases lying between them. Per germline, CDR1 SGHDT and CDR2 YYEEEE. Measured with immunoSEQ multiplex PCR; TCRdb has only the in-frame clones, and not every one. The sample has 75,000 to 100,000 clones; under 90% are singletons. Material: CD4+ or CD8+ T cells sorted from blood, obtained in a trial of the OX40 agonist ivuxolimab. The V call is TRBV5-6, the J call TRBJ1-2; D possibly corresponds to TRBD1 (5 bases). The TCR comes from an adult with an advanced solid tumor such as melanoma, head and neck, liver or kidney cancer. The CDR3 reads CASSLKQVNYGYTF. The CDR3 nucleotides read TGTGCCAGCAGCCTTAAACAGGTGAACTATGGCTACACCTTC.